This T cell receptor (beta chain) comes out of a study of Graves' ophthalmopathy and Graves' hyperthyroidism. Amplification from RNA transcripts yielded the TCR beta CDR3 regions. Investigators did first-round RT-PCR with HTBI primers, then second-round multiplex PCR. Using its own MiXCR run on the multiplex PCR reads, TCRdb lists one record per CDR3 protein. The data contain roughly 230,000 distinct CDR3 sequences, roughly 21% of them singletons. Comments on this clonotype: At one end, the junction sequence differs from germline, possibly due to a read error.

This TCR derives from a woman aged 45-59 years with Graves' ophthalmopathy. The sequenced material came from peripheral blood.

In DNA form, the CDR3 reads TGTGCCAGCAGTCCCGGGAAAGGCTATTCCTACGAGCAGTCCTTC. This translates into CASSPGKGYSYEQSF. The chain recombines TRBV28 with TRBJ2-7; the D gene is possibly TRBD2 (5 bases). CDR3 length: 15 residues. CDR1 is MDHEN and CDR2 is SYDVKM in the germline V gene.